The 8 T cell receptor beta chains below come from one sample, sequenced in a study of shared clonotypes between healthy human individuals. The naive CD8 population came from CD45RO-negative cells selected for CCR7, without terminally differentiated effector memory CD45RA+ cells. The method was immunoSEQ multiplex PCR; TCRdb's version includes in-frame clones alone and lacks a portion of them. This sample has 1.5 million to 2.5 million clones, with approximately 94% found just once. Sequencing used naive CD8+ T cells sorted from blood. The receptors come from a man in his late teens or twenties in good health.

J is TRBJ1-5 and V is TRBV7-8; D gene ambiguous. Germline CDR1 reads SGHVS; CDR2 reads FQNEAQ. The CDR3 contains 14 residues. V lost 1 base, J lost 5 bases, and 9 bases lay in between. The CDR3 DNA reads as TGTGCCAGCAGCTTAGGCTCGGTTGATCAGCCCCAGCATTTT. This translates into CASSLGSVDQPQHF.

The V and J genes are TRBV6-5 and TRBJ2-7; D uncertain. The CDR3 contains 15 residues. Germline-derived CDR1 and CDR2 are MNHEY and SVGAGI. The V end lost 3 bases, the J end lost 6 bases, and 18 bases lay between the germline ends. The CDR3 nucleotides are TGTGCCAGCAGTTATTCCGGGCCCTCCCCTCTCGAGCAGTACTTC. It is translated as CASSYSGPSPLEQYF.

V gene TRBV28 combines with J gene TRBJ1-3; D unclear. Per the germline V gene, CDR1 is MDHEN and CDR2 is SYDVKM. This CDR3 contains 11 residues. CDR3 coding DNA: TGTGCGTGGGGATCTGGAAACACCATATATTTT. Amino acids: CAWGSGNTIYF.

To note about this clone: The sample carries other DNA sequences with the same CDR3. V is TRBV27 and J is TRBJ2-3, with no clear D. This CDR3 has 14 residues. V lost 5 bases to trimming and J lost 3 bases, with 12 bases between them. Germline CDR1 is MNHEY and CDR2 is SMNVEV (reference sequence). As DNA, the CDR3 is TGTGCCAGCAGTCCTTCCCTTTCAACAGATACGCAGTATTTT. Translating gives CASSPSLSTDTQYF.

This rearrangement joins TRBV21-1 to TRBJ2-3; the D call of TRBD2 is as the table states it, not checked on the DNA. TRBV21-1 is an annotated pseudogene. CDR3 length equals 17 residues. CDR3 sequence reads: CASSIRLAESDTDTQYF. DNA of the CDR3: TGTGCCAGCAGCATTCGCCTAGCGGAGTCCGACACAGATACGCAGTATTTT.

The V and J genes are TRBV2 and TRBJ2-1; D may be TRBD1 (6 bases). This CDR3 spans 11 amino acids. The germline CDR1 and CDR2 sequences are SNHLY and FYNNEI. Trimming pared 6 bases from V and 10 bases from J, leaving 10 bases between. CDR3 amino acids: CASRTGQEQFF. Here the CDR3 DNA reads TGTGCCAGCAGGACAGGACAGGAGCAGTTCTTC. The whole variable domain, filled in from reference TRBV2 and TRBJ2-1, reads EPEVTQTPSHQVTQMGQEVILRCVPISNHLYFYWYRQILGQKVEFLVSFYNNEISEKSEIFDDQFSVERPDGSNFTLKIRSTKLEDSAMYFCASRTGQEQFFGPGTRLTVL.

This sequence joins TRBV5-6 and TRBJ2-7; D unresolved. This CDR3 is built from 13 residues. V was shortened by 1 base and J by 5 bases, with 10 bases between the two germline ends. CDR1 is SGHDT, CDR2 YYEEEE, per germline. The CDR3 DNA follows: TGTGCCAGCAGCTTGCCACTCCCCGACGAGCAGTACTTC. This codes for CASSLPLPDEQYF.

The J gene is TRBJ2-2, the V gene TRBV4-1; the D is unclear. V lost 1 base and J 6 bases, leaving 9 bases between the germline ends. CDR1 and CDR2 (germline): MGHRA, YSYEKL. The CDR3 contains 14 residues. The CDR3 region has the DNA TGCGCCAGCAGCCAAGTGATCAGCGCCGGGGAGCTGTTTTTT. As protein: CASSQVISAGELFF.